The next 24 T cell receptor beta chains were all read from a single sample in a study of blood T cell repertoires in COVID-19. The method was immunoSEQ multiplex PCR; TCRdb's version includes in-frame clones alone and lacks a portion of them. The data show 150,000 to 200,000 clones, 75% to 90% seen once. Sample: peripheral blood. The receptors come from a human donor with acute or convalescent COVID-19. The donor label of this sample is uncertain.

The chain links TRBV19 to TRBJ2-2, with a possible D match to TRBD1 (5 bases). This CDR3 is built from 15 residues. CDR1 and CDR2 (germline): LNHDA, SQIVND (reference sequence). The V and J ends lost 4 bases and 5 bases respectively, with 14 bases between them. CDR3 sequence (DNA): TGTGCCAGTAGTAGCCGTGCACAGGCGACCGGGGAGCTGTTTTTT. Its translation is CASSSRAQATGELFF.

The rearrangement uses TRBV7-2 and TRBJ1-5, with D tentatively TRBD1 (6 bases). Trimming stripped 5 bases from V and 1 base from J, with 6 bases between. Germline V gene data show CDR1 as SGHTA and CDR2 as FQGNSA. The CDR3 covers 13 residues. The CDR3 bases are TGTGCCAGCAGCGGACAGAGCAATCAGCCCCAGCATTTT. This sequence encodes CASSGQSNQPQHF.

This sequence joins TRBV29-1 and TRBJ1-5; the D gene is possibly TRBD1 (5 bases). The V gene's germline CDR1 is SQVTM and CDR2 ANQGSEA. This CDR3 spans 16 amino acids. Trimming left V 6 bases short and J 3 bases short, with 21 bases between. CDR3 DNA: TGCAGCGTGGGAGGAGGGGAAGACAGTTTCAATCAGCCCCAGCATTTT. It yields the protein CSVGGGEDSFNQPQHF.

CDR3 residues: CASSLTPGGNTEAFF. The CDR3 nucleotides are TGTGCCAGCAGCTTAACGCCGGGGGGAAACACTGAAGCTTTCTTT. The chain recombines TRBV7-8 with TRBJ1-1, with D tentatively TRBD1 (5 bases). V lost 2 bases and J lost 2, with 12 bases in between. This CDR3 has 15 residues. The germline CDR1 and CDR2 sequences are SGHVS and FQNEAQ. Full variable domain (rest looked up from reference TRBV7-8 and TRBJ1-1): GAGVSQSPRYKVAKRGQDVALRCDPISGHVSLFWYQQALGQGPEFLTYFQNEAQLDKSGLPSDRFFAERPEGSVSTLKIQRTQQEDSAVYLCASSLTPGGNTEAFFGQGTRLTVV.

The chain has TRBV5-1 and TRBJ1-5; perhaps TRBD1 as D (5 bases). V gave up 0 bases and J gave up 2 bases, with 12 bases separating them. The CDR3 has 16 amino acids. CDR1 is SGHRS, CDR2 YFSETQ, per germline. CDR3 loop: CASSLDWGGGNQPQHF. In DNA form, the CDR3 reads TGCGCCAGCAGCTTGGATTGGGGGGGAGGCAATCAGCCCCAGCATTTT. Supplemented by reference TRBV5-1 and TRBJ1-5, the full variable domain reads KAGVTQTPRYLIKTRGQQVTLSCSPISGHRSVSWYQQTPGQGLQFLFEYFSETQRNKGNFPGRFSGRQFSNSRSEMNVSTLELGDSALYLCASSLDWGGGNQPQHFGDGTRLSIL.

The chain couples TRBV27 to TRBJ1-1; the match to TRBD1 covers 10 bases. CDR1 and CDR2 from the germline V gene are MNHEY and SMNVEV (reference sequence). V was pared by 6 bases and J by 5 bases, with 3 bases of the junction left unmatched. The CDR3 contains 13 residues. CDR3 nucleotides: TGTGCCAGCAGCGCGGACAGGGGGACTGAAGCTTTCTTT. Amino acids: CASSADRGTEAFF.

This clone was recorded many times. This chain links TRBV2 with TRBJ1-5; D gene uncertain. Germline CDR1 is SNHLY and CDR2 is FYNNEI. The CDR3 totals 14 residues. V was clipped by 7 bases and J by 0 bases, with 10 bases between them. CDR3 amino acids: CASKAAYSNQPQHF. The CDR3 DNA is TGTGCCAGCAAGGCGGCCTATAGCAATCAGCCCCAGCATTTT.

The chain combines TRBV2 with TRBJ1-1; tentatively, D is TRBD1 (5 bases). CDR1 and CDR2 from the germline V gene are SNHLY and FYNNEI. There are 13 residues in the CDR3. V lost 6 bases and J 6 bases, leaving 14 bases between the germline ends. The chain's CDR3 is CASSTTGRAEAFF. The CDR3 nucleotides read TGTGCCAGCAGCACCACCGGCAGGGCTGAAGCTTTCTTT. Full variable domain (rest looked up from reference TRBV2 and TRBJ1-1): EPEVTQTPSHQVTQMGQEVILRCVPISNHLYFYWYRQILGQKVEFLVSFYNNEISEKSEIFDDQFSVERPDGSNFTLKIRSTKLEDSAMYFCASSTTGRAEAFFGQGTRLTVV.

The chain has TRBV30 and TRBJ1-5, with 8 nucleotides matching TRBD1. Germline V lookup: CDR1 GTSNPN, CDR2 SVGIG (reference sequence). J lost 4 bases, V lost 2 bases, and 4 bases had no gene match. CDR3 size: 14 residues. The DNA for the CDR3 is TGTGCCTGGAGTCCTACAGGGGGAAATCAGCCCCAGCATTTT. Protein product: CAWSPTGGNQPQHF.

Only a few counts were recorded for this clone. The V and J genes are TRBV5-1 and TRBJ2-2; 8 positions agree with TRBD1. V lost 4 bases to trimming and J lost 3 bases; unmatched junction nucleotides: 5. There are 15 residues in the CDR3. The germline gives CDR1 SGHRS, CDR2 YFSETQ. The DNA for the CDR3 is TGCGCCAGCAGCGCCGGACAGGGATACACCGGGGAGCTGTTTTTT. It yields the protein CASSAGQGYTGELFF.

The J gene is TRBJ2-7, the V gene TRBV5-4; D is undetermined. V was cut by 0 bases and J by 1 base, with 11 bases left in between. CDR3 length: 15 amino acids. CDR1 is SGHNT and CDR2 is YYREEE in the germline V gene (reference sequence). In DNA, the CDR3 is TGTGCCAGCAGCTTGGGAGGTTTTGGGTCCTACGAGCAGTACTTC. This sequence encodes CASSLGGFGSYEQYF.

The chain uses TRBV7-2 and TRBJ1-1; 7 nucleotides line up with TRBD1. The CDR3 loop spans 15 amino acids. V gave up 4 bases and J gave up 7 bases; unmatched junction bases: 12. Looked up from germline, CDR1 is SGHTA and CDR2 is FQGNSA. Here the CDR3 reads CASSSTSGRGVEAFF. As DNA, the CDR3 is TGTGCCAGCAGCTCGACAAGCGGCAGGGGGGTTGAAGCTTTCTTT.

This chain connects TRBV16 to TRBJ1-5; D is unclear. Trimming shortened V by 4 bases and J by 3 bases, and 13 bases separated the two germline ends. Germline V lookup: CDR1 KGHSY, CDR2 FQNENV. The CDR3 covers 15 residues. In DNA form, the CDR3 reads TGTGCCAGCAGCCTCGGACGGGGAAACAATCAGCCCCAGCATTTT. Protein: CASSLGRGNNQPQHF.

The V gene is TRBV5-4, the J gene TRBJ2-7; D may be TRBD2 (7 bases). The CDR3 totals 14 residues. Trimming removed 6 bases at V and 2 bases at J, with 15 bases between. CDR1 and CDR2 (germline): SGHNT, YYREEE (reference sequence). The CDR3 protein is CASILRGGPYEQYF. CDR3 DNA sequence: TGTGCCAGCATCCTAAGGGGGGGTCCCTACGAGCAGTACTTC.

This chain joins TRBV30 and TRBJ1-2; a possible D gene is TRBD1 (6 bases). V lost 2 bases, J lost 13 bases, and 20 bases lay in between. The CDR3 has 13 residues. Per the germline V gene, CDR1 is GTSNPN and CDR2 is SVGIG (reference sequence). The chain's CDR3 is CAWSKPRQGFPTF. The CDR3 nucleotides read TGTGCCTGGAGTAAGCCCCGGCAGGGGTTCCCCACCTTC.

This clone has a handful of counts. The chain joins TRBV19 to TRBJ2-4; 7 bases align to TRBD1. V lost 1 base, J lost 7 bases, and 13 bases stayed unmatched. Germline CDR1 LNHDA, CDR2 SQIVND (reference sequence). The CDR3 spans 17 residues. Here the CDR3 reads CASSIVRRGGAGNIQYF. CDR3 nucleotide sequence: TGTGCCAGTAGTATAGTTCGGCGAGGGGGCGCAGGGAACATTCAGTACTTC.

This chain joins TRBV15 and TRBJ1-2, with a tentative D call TRBD1 (5 bases). This CDR3 is 18 amino acids long. The germline CDR1 and CDR2 sequences are LNHNV and YYDKDF (reference sequence). The V gene lost 1 base and the J gene lost 0 bases, with 18 bases spanning the gap. The DNA for the CDR3 is TGTGCCACCAGCAGAGTAATCGGTGGGGCCGTGGCTAACTATGGCTACACCTTC. This codes for CATSRVIGGAVANYGYTF.

V usage is TRBV6-5 and J usage is TRBJ2-1; TRBD1 is a possible D gene (6 bases). This CDR3 contains 15 residues. CDR1 and CDR2 (germline): MNHEY, SVGAGI. Between the trimmed V and J ends, which lost 5 bases and 7 bases, there was a span of 18 bases. CDR3 in amino acids: CASSLPLTGKNEQFF. In DNA form, the CDR3 reads TGTGCCAGCAGTCTTCCCCTCACAGGGAAAAATGAGCAGTTCTTC.

This chain connects TRBV5-1 to TRBJ2-1, with 10 bases identical to TRBD2. The CDR3 is 16 amino acids. With 4 bases clipped from V and 5 bases from J, the junction kept 9 bases outside the gene matches. The germline V gene has CDR1 SGHRS and CDR2 YFSETQ. DNA of the CDR3: TGCGCCAGCAGCCGTCCAACTAGCGGGAACAACAATGAGCAGTTCTTC. It translates to CASSRPTSGNNNEQFF.

The chain combines TRBV28 with TRBJ1-5; TRBD1 agrees at 10 bases. V lost 7 bases and J lost 0; bases outside the gene matches: 3. The germline V gene encodes CDR1 MDHEN and CDR2 SYDVKM. This CDR3 contains 15 residues. CDR3 region: CASIRTGGSNQPQHF. DNA of the CDR3: TGTGCCAGCATCCGGACAGGGGGTAGCAATCAGCCCCAGCATTTT.

J is TRBJ1-6 and V is TRBV14, with D unclear. Germline V gene sequence: CDR1 SGHDN, CDR2 FVKESK. This CDR3 has 17 residues. V was clipped by 4 bases and J by 7 bases, with 20 bases between them. The CDR3 nucleotides read TGTGCCAGCAGCCCAACACCGACCATAGCAAAGAATTCACCCCTCCACTTT. Protein sequence: CASSPTPTIAKNSPLHF.

The chain links TRBV7-9 to TRBJ2-5; weak D call: TRBD2 (8 bases). Germline CDR1 reads SEHNR; CDR2 reads FQNEAQ (reference sequence). This CDR3 is built from 15 residues. V was pared by 0 bases and J by 10 bases, with 18 bases between. CDR3 protein: CASSLAGGGPGGQYF. CDR3 coding DNA: TGTGCCAGCAGCTTAGCGGGCGGGGGGCCAGGGGGCCAGTACTTC.

The chain employs TRBV4-1 and TRBJ1-2; TRBD1 might be the D (5 bases). CDR3 length: 15 residues. V gave up 1 base and J gave up 2 bases, with 11 bases separating them. Per germline, CDR1 MGHRA and CDR2 YSYEKL. The CDR3 sequence is CASSQGWAGNYGYTF. The CDR3 nucleotides are TGCGCCAGCAGCCAAGGGTGGGCAGGGAACTATGGCTACACCTTC.

The chain is built from TRBV18 and TRBJ1-1, with TRBD1 identical over 11 bases. Trimming removed 2 bases from V and 1 base from J; junction bases left unmatched: 9. CDR3 length: 18 residues. The germline V gene encodes CDR1 KGHSH and CDR2 LQKENI. The CDR3 DNA reads TGTGCCAGCTCACCAACCAGGACAGGGGGCGCAAGGAACACTGAAGCTTTCTTT. The encoded protein is CASSPTRTGGARNTEAFF.